This T cell receptor beta chain came from a study of T cells in Graves' hyperthyroidism and ophthalmopathy. Study-wide findings and caveats: Researchers found most expanded thyroid clonotypes above 0.001 in blood as well. In the analysis, a 13 V-J model separated ophthalmopathy from stable hyperthyroidism.

TCR beta CDR3 region amplification was performed from RNA transcripts. First-round RT-PCR with HTBI primers amplified the TCR CDR3 region. TCRdb re-analysed the multiplex PCR reads in MiXCR, keeping a single row per CDR3 protein. Of 130,000 to 150,000 distinct CDR3 sequences in the sample, roughly 23% were seen once. Germline CDR1 reads MDHEN; CDR2 reads SYDVKM. This CDR3 has 16 amino acids. Losses at the gene ends were 5 bases for V and 4 bases for J; bases not matched to a gene: 10. Concerning this clonotype: Its antigen remains unidentified.

The specimen sequenced was blood. The V gene is TRBV28, the J gene TRBJ1-1; 10 bases agree with TRBD1. The TCR sequence derives from a woman in her forties or fifties with Graves' hyperthyroidism that later progressed to Graves' ophthalmopathy. The CDR3 is CASSGWRTGGSTEAFF. In DNA form, the CDR3 reads TGTGCCAGCAGTGGGTGGAGGACAGGGGGGAGCACTGAAGCTTTCTTT.